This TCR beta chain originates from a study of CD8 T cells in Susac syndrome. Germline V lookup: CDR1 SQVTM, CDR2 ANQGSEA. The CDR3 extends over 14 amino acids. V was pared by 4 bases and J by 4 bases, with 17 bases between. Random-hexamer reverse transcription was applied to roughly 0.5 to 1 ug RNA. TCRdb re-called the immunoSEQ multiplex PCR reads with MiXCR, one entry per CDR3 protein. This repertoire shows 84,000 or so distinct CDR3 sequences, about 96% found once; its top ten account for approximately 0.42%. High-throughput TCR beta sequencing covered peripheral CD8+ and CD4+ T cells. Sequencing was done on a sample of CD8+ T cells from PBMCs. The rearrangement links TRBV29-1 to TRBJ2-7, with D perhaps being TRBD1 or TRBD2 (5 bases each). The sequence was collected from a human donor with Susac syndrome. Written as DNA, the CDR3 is TGCAGCGTTGTGACAGTATTAAGGAGGTACGAGCAGTACTTC. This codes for CSVVTVLRRYEQYF.